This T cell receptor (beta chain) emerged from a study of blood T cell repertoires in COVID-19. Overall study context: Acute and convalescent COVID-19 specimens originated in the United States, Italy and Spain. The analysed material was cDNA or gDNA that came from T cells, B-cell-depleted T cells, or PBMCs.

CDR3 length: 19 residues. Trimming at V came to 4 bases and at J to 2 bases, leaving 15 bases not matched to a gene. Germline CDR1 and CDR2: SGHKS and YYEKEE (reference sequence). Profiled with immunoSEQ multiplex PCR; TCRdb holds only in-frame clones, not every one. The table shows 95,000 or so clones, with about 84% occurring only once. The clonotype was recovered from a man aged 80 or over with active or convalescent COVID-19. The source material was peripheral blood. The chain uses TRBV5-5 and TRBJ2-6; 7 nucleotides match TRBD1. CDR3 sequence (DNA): TGTGCCAGCAGCAACCTACCGGGACAGTCTTCGACTGGGGCCAACGTCCTGACTTTC. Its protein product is CASSNLPGQSSTGANVLTF. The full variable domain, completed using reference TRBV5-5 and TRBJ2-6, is DAGVTQSPTHLIKTRGQQVTLRCSPISGHKSVSWYQQVLGQGPQFIFQYYEKEERGRGNFPDRFSARQFPNYSSELNVNALLLGDSALYLCASSNLPGQSSTGANVLTFGAGSRLTVL.